This T cell receptor beta chain comes out of a study of identical twins. Germline-derived CDR1 and CDR2 are SGHVS and FNYEAQ. This CDR3 spans 18 amino acids. Worth noting for this clonotype: What it binds is unknown. The junction differs from germline at one of its ends, possibly a read error.

Study-wide points: Conclusions rested on cross-sectional statistics rather than following the same donors. Beta out-of-frame sequences showed weaker excess sharing between twins.

Each CDR3 protein is one row after TCRdb ran MiXCR on the 5' RACE reads. This table has about 250,000 distinct CDR3 sequences, 7.5% appearing once. This sample also belongs to another study, concerning yellow fever vaccine responses in identical twins. This second report adds: Reported findings indicate that twins' vaccine T cell responses seemed partially convergent, partially personalized.

The chain carries TRBV7-6 and TRBJ2-2; TRBD2 might be the D (6 bases). Specimen: CD8+ T cells sorted from blood. The receptor was derived from a woman between 18 and 29 years old in good health. CDR3 in DNA: TGTGCCAGCAGCTCAGTCGGGGTTCCGGGGGTTGACACCGGGGAGTTGTTTTTT. It yields the protein CASSSVGVPGVDTGELFF.